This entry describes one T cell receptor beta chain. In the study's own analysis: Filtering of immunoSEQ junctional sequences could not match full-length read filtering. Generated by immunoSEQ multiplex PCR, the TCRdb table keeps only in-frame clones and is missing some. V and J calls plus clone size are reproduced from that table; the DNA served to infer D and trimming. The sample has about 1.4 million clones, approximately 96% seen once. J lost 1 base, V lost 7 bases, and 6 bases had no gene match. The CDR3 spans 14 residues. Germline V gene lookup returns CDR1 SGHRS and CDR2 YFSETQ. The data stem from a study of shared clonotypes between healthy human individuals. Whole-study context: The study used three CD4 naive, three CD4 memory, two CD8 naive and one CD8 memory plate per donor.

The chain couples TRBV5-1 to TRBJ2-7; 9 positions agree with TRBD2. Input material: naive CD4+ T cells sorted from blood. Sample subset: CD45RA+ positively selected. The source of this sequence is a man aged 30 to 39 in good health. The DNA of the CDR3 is TGCGCCAGCGGTTCGACTAGCGGTTCCTACGAGCAGTACTTC. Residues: CASGSTSGSYEQYF.